Here is one TCR beta chain with its context. As yet, its antigen is unknown. The data originate from a study of Graves' ophthalmopathy and Graves' hyperthyroidism. Looking at the study overall: Absence of ophthalmopathy within 18 months of follow-up defined stable hyperthyroidism. Findings and caveats of the study: Ophthalmopathy was separated from stable hyperthyroidism by a 13-signature model with roughly 91% sensitivity and over 75% specificity.

Germline V CDR1 and CDR2: DFQATT, SNEGSKA (reference sequence). The CDR3 is 11 amino acids. TCR beta CDR3 regions were amplified from RNA transcripts. Following a first-round RT-PCR that used HTBI primers, a second-round multiplex PCR was carried out. TCRdb reprocessed the multiplex PCR reads with MiXCR, giving one entry per CDR3 protein. This table holds a few hundred thousand distinct CDR3 sequences, under 45% found once. Sequencing used peripheral blood or thyroid tissue (not recorded which). The clonotype comes from an adult man with Graves' hyperthyroidism. The chain uses TRBV20-1 and TRBJ2-7; D uncertain. The J call may be incorrect, as the DNA end agrees better with TRBJ2-1. This CDR3 reads CSARDLNEQFF. In nucleotides, the CDR3 is TGCAGTGCTAGAGATCTCAATGAGCAGTTCTTC.